This paragraph reports one T cell receptor (beta chain). There are many counts of this clonotype. The antigen it binds to is not known. Base qualities are not provided; no much larger clone lies one nucleotide away. The record originates from a study of spatial heterogeneity in lung cancer (dated by TCRdb to the late 2010s). At the level of the whole study: Beta-chain transcripts were consistently detected in greater numbers than alpha-chain transcripts, which likely reflected higher beta-chain transcript abundance. Nonsynonymous mutation counts, determined by whole-exome sequencing of tumor tissue, were related to TCR repertoire features. TCR alpha and beta repertoires were quantitatively compared across multiple tumor regions, matched nontumor lung and blood in non-small cell lung cancer. Both alpha and beta chains were TCR-sequenced in samples taken at surgery, namely 220 tumor regions, around 64 matched nontumor lung samples and 50 to 60 PBMC samples. In the raw uncorrected reads, each unique combination of TCR and UMI appeared on average more than ten times.

Sample time point, as interpreted from the label and publication: sample taken at primary tumor resection. Without any cell sorting, TCR sequencing was performed on whole RNA extracted either from tumor and nontumor lung tissue or from cryopreserved PBMC samples. Samples were obtained from fewer than 80 patients with early-stage, untreated non-small cell lung cancer from the lung TRACERx cohort. Only patients with enough RNA available from two or more tumor regions were chosen for TCR sequencing. The research as a whole found: Ubiquitous expanded tumor TCRs were found in blood more often at tumor resection than at routine follow-up. Additional single-cell paired TCR alpha and beta sequencing was considered necessary to confirm, at a functional level, the hypothesis that regional TCRs recognize regional mutations.

The library was generated by 5' RACE. TCRdb lists the instrument as NextSeq 500. In the TCR library protocol, a unique molecular identifier was attached to each TCR cDNA molecule so that PCR and sequencing errors could be corrected. As for the authors' bioinformatics: TCR identification, UMI-based error correction and CDR3 extraction were all carried out with Decombinator tools. Expanded TCRs were defined as those above a frequency of 2 per 1,000, corresponding to the top 1% of the tumor frequency distribution. Renyi diversity was computed with the R vegan package after each repertoire had been subsampled 100 times to 5,000 TCRs. CDR3 similarity networks were built from amino acid triplet string-kernel similarity, with CDR3s being connected when pairwise similarity was above 0.82. TCRdb handled the public reads itself, with Q25 trimming in fastp and clone calling in MiXCR, and kept productive beta chains. All rows with the same CDR3 protein become a single entry with the most common DNA and genes. TCRdb, not the authors, supplied the V and J calls. In all, the sample holds 55,000 to 75,000 distinct CDR3 sequences, and 7.5% to 8.5% of those were seen once. Of the sample, approximately 15% falls within the top ten clones.

From its cysteine to its phenylalanine, the CDR3 spans 14 amino acids. Of the read, only the CDR3 DNA is kept; its 42 bases are in frame from base 1. The germline V gene (reference sequence) provides CDR1 DFQATT and CDR2 SNEGSKA. Compared with germline, V lacks 6 bases and J lacks 4 bases; bases without a gene match: 10. This sequence was found in a female donor with early-stage non-small cell lung cancer. The chain is encoded by TRBV20-1 joined to TRBJ2-5; 8 of the junction bases match TRBD1. The sequencing used PBMCs, collected at surgery. The nucleotide sequence reads as follows: TGCAGTGCAATTAGGCAGGGGGCCGGAGAGACCCAGTACTTC. It encodes CSAIRQGAGETQYF.